This note documents a single TCR beta chain sequence. This clone was seen repeatedly, ten times or more. There is no known antigen for this receptor. The missing CDR3 end, 3 residues past where the read stops, is filled in from the germline J gene. This record belongs to a study of T cell clonality in common variable immunodeficiency (dated by TCRdb to the mid-2010s). What the work shows at the level of the full study, not this receptor alone: CVID TCRbeta sequences reportedly showed fewer deletions and N-nucleotide insertions and lacked highly modified clones with 13 or more V deletions. TCRbeta clonality was higher in CVID subjects than in healthy controls (t-test p = 0.018), and the increase was most characteristic of about a third of subjects. According to the authors, figuring out what caused the increased clonality in CVID would require sequencing the repertoires of T cell subpopulations. Even though DNA input was the same, control samples had an average of around 78,000 unique sequences each, compared with some 32,000 in CVID samples. CVID subjects shared fewer TCRbeta clones with each other than healthy controls did (p < 0.0001). Correlations between repertoire features and clinical complications were limited by patient heterogeneity within the CVID cohort.

CVID samples and control samples contributed equivalent amounts of genomic DNA as sequencing input. For every sample, a 60 bp segment covering the rearranged TCRbeta CDR3 region was amplified and then sequenced. TCRbeta amplification used the immunoSEQ assay, a bias-corrected multiplex PCR with high-throughput sequencing. The authors' pipeline ran thus. Every unique nucleotide sequence was considered a clone and was annotated with V, D and J genes, copy number and frequency. Sequences were labeled productive if in frame, and non-productive if out of frame or containing stop codons. As previously described, clonality was computed from Shannon's entropy. The predicted amino acid sequences of productive clones were used to derive mean CDR3 Kyte-Doolittle hydropathy. Using the R hclust function, scaled V gene usage was clustered hierarchically with Manhattan distance and complete linkage. Sharing of clones by CDR3 amino acid sequence was evaluated by resampling 12 repertoires per group over 100 rounds. The repertoires were searched for 70 published EBV-specific and approximately 240 published CMV-specific TCRbeta sequences. A couple of CVID samples yielding fewer than 10,000 sequences were excluded from analysis, leaving approximately 40 CVID repertoires. The table comes from immuneACCESS by way of TCRdb, which keeps in-frame sequences with V and J called. Part of the clones is missing from these tables; in studies checked, under half for an unresolved V gene and the rest for unknown reasons. V, J and clone size derive from that table, while D and trimming were established from the DNA sequence. With 40,000 to 50,000 clones recorded, this sample contains no clone counted only once. Together, the top ten hold around 9.3% of the sample.

After removal of 6 bases from V and 7 bases from J, the junction retains 10 bases not matched to a gene. The CDR3 runs 16 amino acids, cysteine and phenylalanine included. Sequencing covers 39 bases of the CDR3, shown here with the frame starting at base 1. Predominantly Caucasian heritage was noted among both the CVID patients and the healthy controls. From each donor, roughly 5 to 9 ml of heparinized peripheral whole blood was collected. Genomic DNA from adults with common variable immune deficiency (CVID) and from healthy adult controls was used for sequencing of TCRbeta CDR3 repertoires. There were approximately 22 healthy adult volunteers in the control group (roughly twelve female and 10 or so male), ranging in age from about 20 to 70 years, with a mean age of about 36. To isolate peripheral blood mononuclear cells, diluted blood was subjected to density centrifugation over Hypaque 1077 or Ficoll-Paque. Genomic DNA was obtained from unsorted mononuclear cells through either Qiagen column purification or a centrifugation-based method.

This clonotype was sampled from a person aged 18 to 70 in good health. Sequenced input: peripheral blood mononuclear cells. The chain is assembled from TRBV12-3 or TRBV12-4 and TRBJ1-5, with 12 central nucleotides matching TRBD1. The CDR3 DNA, read in part, is TGTGCCAGCAGGGACGGGGACAGGGGGCGCGGGCAGCCC. Translated, this is CASRDGDRGRGQP. The complete CDR3 reads CASRDGDRGRGQPQHF.